This T cell receptor beta chain was sequenced in a study of shared T cell receptors in the human thymus. The V end was cut by 5 bases, the J end by 4 bases, with 18 bases between. This CDR3 has 16 amino acids. Germline V CDR1 and CDR2: LNHDA, SQIVND (reference sequence). TCRdb's copy holds only in-frame clones and misses some; the assay was immunoSEQ multiplex PCR. Here the sample spans some 760,000 clones, approximately 83% being singletons. The sample was also linked to a second study, of human thymus T cells. That source notes: Finnish infants who were healthy and having corrective surgery for congenital heart defects made up the donors. Thymic resections from corrective heart surgery supplied the tissue. Repertoires sampled from thymus and blood appeared biased in V and J gene usage.

The TCR originated in a girl less than two years old with a congenital heart defect. The sample taken for sequencing was thymocytes. The chain links TRBV19 to TRBJ1-5; perhaps TRBD1 as D (6 bases). The CDR3 is CASSPPGPGQNQPQHF. CDR3 DNA sequence: TGTGCCAGTAGTCCTCCGGGCCCGGGACAAAATCAGCCCCAGCATTTT.